This TCR beta chain derives from a study of Graves' ophthalmopathy and Graves' hyperthyroidism. TCR beta CDR3 amplification used RNA transcripts. In the first round, RT-PCR was carried out with HTBI primers, and a multiplex PCR formed the second round. TCRdb called the multiplex PCR reads again in MiXCR, with one record for every CDR3 protein. The sample has over a million distinct CDR3 sequences, about 36% seen once. This clonotype has a count of ten or more. CDR1 is SQVTM, CDR2 ANQGSEA, per germline. V lost 4 bases and J lost 3, with 6 bases in between. The CDR3 length is 11 residues. The specimen was peripheral blood or thyroid tissue (not recorded which). This receptor was identified in an adult man with Graves' hyperthyroidism. J is TRBJ1-2 and V is TRBV29-1; D is unresolved. DNA of the CDR3: TGCAGCGTTGTCCGGGACTATGGCTACACCTTC. Translated, it gives CSVVRDYGYTF.